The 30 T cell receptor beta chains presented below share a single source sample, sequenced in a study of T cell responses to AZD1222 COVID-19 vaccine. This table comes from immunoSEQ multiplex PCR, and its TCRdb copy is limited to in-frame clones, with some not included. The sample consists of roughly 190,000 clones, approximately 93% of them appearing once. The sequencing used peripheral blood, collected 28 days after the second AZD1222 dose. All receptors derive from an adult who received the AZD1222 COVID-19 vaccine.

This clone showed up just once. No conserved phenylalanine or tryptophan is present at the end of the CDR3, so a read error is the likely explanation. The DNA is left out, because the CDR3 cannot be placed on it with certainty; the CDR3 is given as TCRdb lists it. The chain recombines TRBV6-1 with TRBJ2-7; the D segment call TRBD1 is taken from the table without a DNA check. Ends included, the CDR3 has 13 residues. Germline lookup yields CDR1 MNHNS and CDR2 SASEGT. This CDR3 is CASSEFGGQGFSL.

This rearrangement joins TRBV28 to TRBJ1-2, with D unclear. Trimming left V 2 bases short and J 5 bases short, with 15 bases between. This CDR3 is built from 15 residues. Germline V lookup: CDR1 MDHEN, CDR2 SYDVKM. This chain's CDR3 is CASSLEVASPYGYTF. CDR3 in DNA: TGTGCCAGCAGTTTAGAGGTGGCATCGCCTTATGGCTACACCTTC.

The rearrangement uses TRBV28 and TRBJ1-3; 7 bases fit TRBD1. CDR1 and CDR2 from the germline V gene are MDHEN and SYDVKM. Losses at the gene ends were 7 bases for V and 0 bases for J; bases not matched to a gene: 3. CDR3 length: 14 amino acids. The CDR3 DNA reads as TGTGCCAGCAAGGCAGGGGGCTCTGGAAACACCATATATTTT. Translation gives CASKAGGSGNTIYF.

CDR3 nucleotide sequence: TGTGCCAGCAGTCCCTGGGAGGGGGGAGAGCAGTACTTC. The encoded protein is CASSPWEGGEQYF. The chain combines TRBV27 with TRBJ2-7, with D perhaps matching TRBD2 (7 bases). V was cut by 5 bases and J by 7 bases, with 15 bases left in between. The CDR3 is 13 residues long. The germline gives CDR1 MNHEY, CDR2 SMNVEV (reference sequence).

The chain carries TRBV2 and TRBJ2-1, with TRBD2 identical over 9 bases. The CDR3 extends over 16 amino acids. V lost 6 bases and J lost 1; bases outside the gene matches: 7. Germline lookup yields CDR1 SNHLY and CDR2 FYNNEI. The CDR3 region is CASSGSGRPSYNEQFF. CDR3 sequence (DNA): TGTGCCAGCAGCGGTAGCGGGAGACCGTCCTACAATGAGCAGTTCTTC.

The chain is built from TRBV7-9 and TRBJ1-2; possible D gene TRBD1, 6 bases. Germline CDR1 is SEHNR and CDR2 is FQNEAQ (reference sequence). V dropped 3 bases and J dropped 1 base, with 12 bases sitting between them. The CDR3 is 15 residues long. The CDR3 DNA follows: TGTGCCAGCAGCTTCTTCAGGGGAGGTAACTATGGCTACACCTTC. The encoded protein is CASSFFRGGNYGYTF.

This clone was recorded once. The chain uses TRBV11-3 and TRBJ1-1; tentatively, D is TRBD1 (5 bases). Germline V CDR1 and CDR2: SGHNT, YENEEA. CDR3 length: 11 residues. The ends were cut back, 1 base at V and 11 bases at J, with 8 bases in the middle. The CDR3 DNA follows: TGTGCCAGCAGCTTAGGGGGACGGGCTTTCTTT. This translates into CASSLGGRAFF.

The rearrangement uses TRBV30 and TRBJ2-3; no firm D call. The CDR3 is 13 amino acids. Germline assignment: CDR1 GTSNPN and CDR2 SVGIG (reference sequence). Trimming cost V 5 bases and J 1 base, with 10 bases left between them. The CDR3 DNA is TGTGCCTGGTTGTGGAAGGGCACAGATACGCAGTATTTT. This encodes CAWLWKGTDTQYF.

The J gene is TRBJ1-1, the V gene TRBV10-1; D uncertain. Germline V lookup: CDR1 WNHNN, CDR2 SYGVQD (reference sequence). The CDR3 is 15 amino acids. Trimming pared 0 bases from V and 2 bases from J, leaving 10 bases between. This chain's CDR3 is CASSESGSANTEAFF. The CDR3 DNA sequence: TGCGCCAGCAGTGAGTCCGGGAGCGCTAACACTGAAGCTTTCTTT.

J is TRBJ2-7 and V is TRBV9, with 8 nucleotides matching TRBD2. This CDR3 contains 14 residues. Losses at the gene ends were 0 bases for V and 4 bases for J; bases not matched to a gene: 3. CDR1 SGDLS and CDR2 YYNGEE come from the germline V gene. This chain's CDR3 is CASSVGIAGYEQYF. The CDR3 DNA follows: TGTGCCAGCAGCGTAGGAATAGCGGGATACGAGCAGTACTTC.

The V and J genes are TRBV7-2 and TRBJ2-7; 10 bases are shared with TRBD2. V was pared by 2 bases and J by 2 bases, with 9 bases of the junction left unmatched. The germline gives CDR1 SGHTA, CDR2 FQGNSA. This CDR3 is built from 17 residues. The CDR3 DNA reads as TGTGCCAGCAGCTTAAGGGATTCTAGCGGGAGCACCTACGAGCAGTACTTC. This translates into CASSLRDSSGSTYEQYF.

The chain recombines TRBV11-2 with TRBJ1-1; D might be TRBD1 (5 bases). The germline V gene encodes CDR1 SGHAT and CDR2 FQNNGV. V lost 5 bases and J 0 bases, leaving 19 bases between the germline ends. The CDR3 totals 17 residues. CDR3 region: CASSPRSVRDVNTEAFF. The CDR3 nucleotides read TGTGCCAGCAGCCCCCGTAGTGTGAGGGACGTGAACACTGAAGCTTTCTTT.

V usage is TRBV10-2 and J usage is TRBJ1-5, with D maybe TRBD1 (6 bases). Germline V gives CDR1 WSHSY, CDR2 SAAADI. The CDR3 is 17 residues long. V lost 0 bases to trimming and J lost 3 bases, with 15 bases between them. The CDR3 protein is CASSESKRGQVNQPQHF. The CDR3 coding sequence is TGCGCCAGCAGTGAGTCGAAGAGGGGACAAGTCAATCAGCCCCAGCATTTT.

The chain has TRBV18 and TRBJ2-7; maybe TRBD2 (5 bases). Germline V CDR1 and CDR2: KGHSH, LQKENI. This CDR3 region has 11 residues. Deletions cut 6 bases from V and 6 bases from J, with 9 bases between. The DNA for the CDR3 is TGTGCCAGCTCGGAAACTAGCGAGCAGTACTTC. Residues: CASSETSEQYF.

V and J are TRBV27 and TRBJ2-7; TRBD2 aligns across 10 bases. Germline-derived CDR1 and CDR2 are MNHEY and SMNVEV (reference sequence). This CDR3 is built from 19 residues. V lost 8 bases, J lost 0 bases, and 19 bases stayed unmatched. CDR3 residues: CASPKREGGRREGSYEQYF. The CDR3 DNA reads TGTGCCAGCCCTAAGCGGGAGGGCGGTCGGCGGGAGGGCTCCTACGAGCAGTACTTC.

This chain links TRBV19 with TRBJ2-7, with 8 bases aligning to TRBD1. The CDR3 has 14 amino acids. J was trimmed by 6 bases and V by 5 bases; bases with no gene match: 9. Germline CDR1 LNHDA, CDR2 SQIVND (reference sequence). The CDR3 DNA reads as TGTGCCAGTAGTCCCCAGACAGGGGCGGGCGAGCAGTACTTC. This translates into CASSPQTGAGEQYF.

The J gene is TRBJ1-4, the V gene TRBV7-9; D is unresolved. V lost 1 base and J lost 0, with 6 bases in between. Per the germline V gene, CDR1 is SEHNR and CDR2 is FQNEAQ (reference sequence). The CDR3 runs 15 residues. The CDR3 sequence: CASSLGSATNEKLFF. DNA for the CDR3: TGTGCCAGCAGCTTAGGTTCGGCAACTAATGAAAAACTGTTTTTT.

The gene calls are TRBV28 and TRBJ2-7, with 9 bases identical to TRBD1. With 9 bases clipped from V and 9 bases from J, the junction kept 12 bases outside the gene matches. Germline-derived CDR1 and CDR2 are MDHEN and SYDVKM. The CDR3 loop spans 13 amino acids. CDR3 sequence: CASEQGALVGQYF. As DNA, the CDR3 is TGTGCCAGTGAACAGGGGGCGCTAGTCGGGCAGTACTTC. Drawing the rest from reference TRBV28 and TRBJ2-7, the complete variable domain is DVKVTQSSRYLVKRTGEKVFLECVQDMDHENMFWYRQDPGLGLRLIYFSYDVKMKEKGDIPEGYSVSREKKERFSLILESASTNQTSMYLCASEQGALVGQYFGPGTRLTVT.

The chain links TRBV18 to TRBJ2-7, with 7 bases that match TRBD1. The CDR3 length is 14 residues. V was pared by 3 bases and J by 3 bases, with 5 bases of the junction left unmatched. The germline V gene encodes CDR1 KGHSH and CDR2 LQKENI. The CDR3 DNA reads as TGTGCCAGCTCACCGGGACAGAGTTACTACGAGCAGTACTTC. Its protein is CASSPGQSYYEQYF.

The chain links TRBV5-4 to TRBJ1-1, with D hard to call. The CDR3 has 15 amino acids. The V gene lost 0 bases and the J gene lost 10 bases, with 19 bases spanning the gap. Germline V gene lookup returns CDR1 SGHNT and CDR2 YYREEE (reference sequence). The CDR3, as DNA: TGTGCCAGCAGCTTGGGCATCCAGGAGTCTGGCGGAGCTTTCTTT. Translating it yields CASSLGIQESGGAFF.

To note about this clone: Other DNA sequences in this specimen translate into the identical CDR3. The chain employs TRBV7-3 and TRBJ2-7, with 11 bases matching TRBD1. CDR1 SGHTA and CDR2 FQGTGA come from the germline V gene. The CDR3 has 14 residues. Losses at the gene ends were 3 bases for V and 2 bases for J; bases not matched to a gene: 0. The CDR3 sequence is CASSLGQGAYEQYF. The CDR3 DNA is TGTGCCAGCAGCTTGGGACAGGGGGCCTACGAGCAGTACTTC.

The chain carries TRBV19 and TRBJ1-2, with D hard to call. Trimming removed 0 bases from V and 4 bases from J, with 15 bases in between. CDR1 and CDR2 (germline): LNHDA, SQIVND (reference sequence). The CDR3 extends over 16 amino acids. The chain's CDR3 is CASSIDGSSFSYGYTF. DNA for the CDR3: TGTGCCAGTAGTATAGATGGCAGTTCCTTTTCCTATGGCTACACCTTC.

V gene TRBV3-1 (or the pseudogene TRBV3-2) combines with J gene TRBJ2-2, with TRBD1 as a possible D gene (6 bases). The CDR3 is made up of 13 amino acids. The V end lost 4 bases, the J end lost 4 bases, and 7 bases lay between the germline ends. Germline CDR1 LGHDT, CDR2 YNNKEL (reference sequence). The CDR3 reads CASSLRGTGELFF. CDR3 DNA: TGTGCCAGCAGCCTCAGGGGCACCGGGGAGCTGTTTTTT.

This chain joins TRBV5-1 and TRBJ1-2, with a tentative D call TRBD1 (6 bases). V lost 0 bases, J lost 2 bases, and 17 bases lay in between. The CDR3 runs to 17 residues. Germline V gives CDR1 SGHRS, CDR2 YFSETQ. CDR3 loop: CASSLATGWGTNYGYTF. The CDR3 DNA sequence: TGCGCCAGCAGCTTGGCCACGGGTTGGGGGACAAACTATGGCTACACCTTC.

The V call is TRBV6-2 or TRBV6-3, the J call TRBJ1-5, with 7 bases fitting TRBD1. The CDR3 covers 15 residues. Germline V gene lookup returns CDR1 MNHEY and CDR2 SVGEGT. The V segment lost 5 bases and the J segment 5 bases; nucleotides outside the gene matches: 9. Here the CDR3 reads CASSRQGKRDQPQHF. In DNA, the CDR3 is TGTGCCAGCAGTCGACAGGGTAAAAGGGATCAGCCCCAGCATTTT.

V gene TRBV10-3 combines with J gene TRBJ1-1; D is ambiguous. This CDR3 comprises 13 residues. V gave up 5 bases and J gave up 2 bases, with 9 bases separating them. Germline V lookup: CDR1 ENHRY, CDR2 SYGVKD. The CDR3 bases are TGTGCCATCAGTTCACAACAAAACACTGAAGCTTTCTTT. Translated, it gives CAISSQQNTEAFF.

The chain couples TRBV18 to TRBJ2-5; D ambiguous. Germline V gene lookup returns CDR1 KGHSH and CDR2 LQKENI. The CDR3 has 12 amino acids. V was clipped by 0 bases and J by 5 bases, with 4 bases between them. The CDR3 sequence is CASSPPGETQYF. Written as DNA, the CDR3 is TGTGCCAGCTCACCACCTGGGGAGACCCAGTACTTC.

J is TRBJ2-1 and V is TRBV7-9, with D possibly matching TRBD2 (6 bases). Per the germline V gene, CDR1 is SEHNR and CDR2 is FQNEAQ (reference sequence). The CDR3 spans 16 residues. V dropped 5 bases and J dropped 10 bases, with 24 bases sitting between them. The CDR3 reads CASSPPSGRHYGEQFF. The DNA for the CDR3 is TGTGCCAGCAGCCCTCCTTCCGGGAGACATTACGGGGAGCAGTTCTTC. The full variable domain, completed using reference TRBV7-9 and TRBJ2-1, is DTGVSQNPRHKITKRGQNVTFRCDPISEHNRLYWYRQTLGQGPEFLTYFQNEAQLEKSRLLSDRFSAERPKGSFSTLEIQRTEQGDSAMYLCASSPPSGRHYGEQFFGPGTRLTVL.

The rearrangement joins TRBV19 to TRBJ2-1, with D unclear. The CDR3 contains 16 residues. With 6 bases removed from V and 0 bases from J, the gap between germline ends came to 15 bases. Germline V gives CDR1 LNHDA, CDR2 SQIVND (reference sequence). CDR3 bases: TGTGCCAGTAGGGGCCCTCTAGTTAGCTCCTACAATGAGCAGTTCTTC. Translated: CASRGPLVSSYNEQFF.

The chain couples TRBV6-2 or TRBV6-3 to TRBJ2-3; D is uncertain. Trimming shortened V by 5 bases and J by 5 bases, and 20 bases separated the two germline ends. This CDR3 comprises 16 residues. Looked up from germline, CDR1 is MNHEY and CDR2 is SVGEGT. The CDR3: CASSTIGPSKLDTQYF. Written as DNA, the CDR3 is TGTGCCAGCAGTACAATCGGACCAAGCAAGCTAGATACGCAGTATTTT.